The sequence of this T cell receptor (beta chain) was determined in a study of shared clonotypes between healthy human individuals. Study context: A couple of women and a few men aged 18 to 49 made up the donors.

Naivety among CD8 cells was defined by CD45RO negativity and positive CCR7 selection, thereby excluding terminally differentiated effector memory CD45RA+ cells. Adult donors, all healthy and HIV-negative, had no recent acute infections or vaccinations. Repertoires were generated with immunoSEQ multiplex PCR, while TCRdb's copy carries only in-frame clones and drops some. The data show about 1,800,000 clones, about 95% seen once. The CDR3 loop spans 16 amino acids. The germline CDR1 and CDR2 sequences are LGHNA and YSLEER. Trimming pared 3 bases from V and 0 bases from J, leaving 15 bases between. On this clone itself: Its antigen is unidentified.

Study findings and constraints: Estimated richness was generally greater in naive than memory subsets.

The sequencing sample was made of naive CD8+ T cells sorted from blood. The gene calls are TRBV4-3 and TRBJ2-7; either TRBD1 or TRBD2 may fit D (5 bases each). This sequence was found in a man younger than 30 in good health. The DNA of the CDR3 is TGCGCCAGCAGCCATACCGGGACGGATAGCTCCTACGAGCAGTACTTC. It specifies CASSHTGTDSSYEQYF.